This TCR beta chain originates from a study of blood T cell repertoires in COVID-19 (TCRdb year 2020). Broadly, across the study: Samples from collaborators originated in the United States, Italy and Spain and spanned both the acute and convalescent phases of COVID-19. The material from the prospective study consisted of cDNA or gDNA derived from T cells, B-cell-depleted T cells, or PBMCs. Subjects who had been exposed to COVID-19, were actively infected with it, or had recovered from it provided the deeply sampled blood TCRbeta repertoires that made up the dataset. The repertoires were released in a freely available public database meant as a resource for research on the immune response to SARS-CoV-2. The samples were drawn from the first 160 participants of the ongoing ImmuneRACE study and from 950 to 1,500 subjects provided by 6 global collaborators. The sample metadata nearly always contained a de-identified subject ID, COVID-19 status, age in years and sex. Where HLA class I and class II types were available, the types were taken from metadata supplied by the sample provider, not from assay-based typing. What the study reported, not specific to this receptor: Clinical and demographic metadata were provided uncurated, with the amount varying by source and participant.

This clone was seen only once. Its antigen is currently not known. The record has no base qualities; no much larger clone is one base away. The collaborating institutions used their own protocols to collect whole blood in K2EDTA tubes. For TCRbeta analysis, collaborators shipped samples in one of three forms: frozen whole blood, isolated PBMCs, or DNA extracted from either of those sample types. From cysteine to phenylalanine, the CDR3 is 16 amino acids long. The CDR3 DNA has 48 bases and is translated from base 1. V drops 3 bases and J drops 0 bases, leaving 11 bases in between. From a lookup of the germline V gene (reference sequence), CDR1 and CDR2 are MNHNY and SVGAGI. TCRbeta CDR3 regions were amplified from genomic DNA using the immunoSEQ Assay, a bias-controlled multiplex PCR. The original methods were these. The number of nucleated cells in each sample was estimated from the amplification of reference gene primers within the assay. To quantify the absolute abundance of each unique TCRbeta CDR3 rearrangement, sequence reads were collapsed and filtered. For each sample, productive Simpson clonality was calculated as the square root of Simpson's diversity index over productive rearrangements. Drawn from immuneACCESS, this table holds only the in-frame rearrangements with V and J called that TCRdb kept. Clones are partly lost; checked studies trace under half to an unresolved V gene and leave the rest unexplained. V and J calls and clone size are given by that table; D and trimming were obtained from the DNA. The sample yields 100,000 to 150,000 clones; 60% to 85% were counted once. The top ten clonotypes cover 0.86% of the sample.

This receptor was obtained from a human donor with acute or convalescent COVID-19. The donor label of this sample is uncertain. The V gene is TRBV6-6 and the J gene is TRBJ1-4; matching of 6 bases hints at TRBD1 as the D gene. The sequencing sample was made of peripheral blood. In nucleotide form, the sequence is TGTGCCAGCAGTTATGAAAGGACAGCAACTAATGAAAAACTGTTTTTT. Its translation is CASSYERTATNEKLFF.